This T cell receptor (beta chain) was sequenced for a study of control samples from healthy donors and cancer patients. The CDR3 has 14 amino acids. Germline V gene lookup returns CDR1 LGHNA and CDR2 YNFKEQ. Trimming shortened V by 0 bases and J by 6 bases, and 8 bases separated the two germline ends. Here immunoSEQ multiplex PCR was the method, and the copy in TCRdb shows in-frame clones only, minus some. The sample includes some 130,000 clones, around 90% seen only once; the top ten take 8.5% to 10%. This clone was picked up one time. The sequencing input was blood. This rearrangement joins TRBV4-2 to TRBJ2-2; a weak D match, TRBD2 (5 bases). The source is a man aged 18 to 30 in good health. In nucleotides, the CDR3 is TGTGCCAGCAGCCAAGATAGCGTGGCCGGGGAGCTGTTTTTT. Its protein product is CASSQDSVAGELFF.